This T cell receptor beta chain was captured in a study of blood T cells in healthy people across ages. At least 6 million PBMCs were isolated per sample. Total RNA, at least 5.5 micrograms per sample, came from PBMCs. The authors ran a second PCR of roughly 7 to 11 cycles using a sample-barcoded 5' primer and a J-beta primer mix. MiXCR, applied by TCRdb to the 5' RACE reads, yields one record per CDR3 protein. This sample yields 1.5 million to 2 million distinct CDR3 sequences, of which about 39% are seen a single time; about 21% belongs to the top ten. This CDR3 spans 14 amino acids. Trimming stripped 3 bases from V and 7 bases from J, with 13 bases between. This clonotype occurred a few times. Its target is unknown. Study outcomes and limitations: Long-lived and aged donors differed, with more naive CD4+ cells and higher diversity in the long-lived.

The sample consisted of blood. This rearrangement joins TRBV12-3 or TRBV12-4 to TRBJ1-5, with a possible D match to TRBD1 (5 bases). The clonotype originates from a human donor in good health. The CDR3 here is CASSLLGDKQPQHF. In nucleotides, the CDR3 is TGTGCCAGCAGTTTGCTGGGGGATAAGCAGCCCCAGCATTTT.